A single sample is the source of the 16 T cell receptor beta chains below, sequenced in a study of low-dose radiotherapy and immunotherapy resistance in tumors. Regarding time point: after trial treatment. Treatment of the sample: LDRT plus nivolumab, ipilimumab, low-dose cyclophosphamide and aspirin (RACIN trial). Covering alpha and beta chains, TRAV- and TRBV-specific primers were used for the first-strand cDNA. The authors amplified TCRs for approximately 18 PCR cycles with a constant-region primer and a V-primer adapter. Via MiXCR, TCRdb re-called the reads, giving one row per CDR3 protein. Of about 39,000 distinct CDR3 sequences in the sample, more than 20% were seen once. The sample consisted of PBMCs, taken after low-dose radiotherapy plus immunotherapy. All receptors derive from a female donor with ovarian cancer.

This clonotype has at least ten counts. The V call is TRBV5-1, the J call TRBJ2-2; a weak D match, TRBD1 (7 bases). Trimming took 1 base from V and 0 from J, leaving 10 bases between them. The CDR3 has 16 amino acids. Germline values: CDR1 SGHRS, CDR2 YFSETQ. The CDR3 reads CASSLTGEANTGELFF. CDR3 DNA sequence: TGCGCCAGCAGCTTGACAGGGGAGGCGAACACCGGGGAGCTGTTTTTT.

To note about this clonotype: A single base is all that separates this from a far larger clone, so a read error is likely. The CDR3 region is CASSVASGGSYEQFF. CDR3 nucleotide sequence: TGTGCCAGCAGCGTCGCTAGCGGGGGCTCCTACGAGCAGTTCTTC. This chain uses TRBV9 with TRBJ2-1, with TRBD2 identical over 10 bases. The length of the CDR3 is 15 residues. After removal of 2 bases from V and 10 bases from J, the junction contained 9 bases not matched to a gene. Germline V gene sequence: CDR1 SGDLS, CDR2 YYNGEE.

The J gene is TRBJ2-1, the V gene TRBV30; 10 bases line up with TRBD2. Trimming cost V 8 bases and J 7 bases; bases outside gene matches: 8. CDR1 GTSNPN and CDR2 SVGIG come from the germline V gene (reference sequence). The CDR3 consists of 13 residues. The CDR3 here is CASRASGSNEQFF. CDR3 DNA: TGTGCCAGCCGGGCTAGCGGGAGTAATGAGCAGTTCTTC.

V gene TRBV15 combines with J gene TRBJ2-1; the match to TRBD1 covers 8 bases. Germline CDR1 and CDR2: LNHNV and YYDKDF (reference sequence). The J segment lost 5 bases and the V segment lost 8 bases, leaving 11 bases of the junction unmatched. The CDR3 is made up of 15 amino acids. The CDR3 protein is CATGRWTGKNNEQFF. CDR3 bases: TGTGCCACCGGGCGTTGGACAGGGAAAAACAATGAGCAGTTCTTC.

In the case of this clonotype: It differs at one base from a far larger clone, so likely a read error. The J gene is TRBJ2-1, the V gene TRBV20-1, with 7 nucleotides matching TRBD1. Looked up from germline, CDR1 is DFQATT and CDR2 is SNEGSKA (reference sequence). The CDR3 has 14 residues. Germline trimming cut 3 bases from V and 10 bases from J; bases unmatched to any gene: 12. The CDR3 nucleotides read TGCAGTGCTAGCCGCACAGGGGACCCCTACGAGCAGTTCTTC. It is translated as CSASRTGDPYEQFF.

This clonotype came up many times. As DNA, the CDR3 is TGTGCCAGCAGTTTGAGGGACACAGAGACCCAGTACTTC. Protein product: CASSLRDTETQYF. The rearrangement joins TRBV28 to TRBJ2-5; weak D call: TRBD1 (6 bases). In germline, CDR1 is MDHEN, CDR2 SYDVKM. This CDR3 region has 13 residues. V gave up 3 bases and J gave up 4 bases, with 9 bases separating them.

A single count supports this clonotype. With a far larger clone one base away, a read error is the likely cause. The J gene is TRBJ2-3, the V gene TRBV28; 9 nucleotides match TRBD1. The CDR3 is 16 residues long. CDR1 is MDHEN and CDR2 is SYDVKM in the germline V gene. The CDR3 region has the DNA TGTGCCATCAGTGGGACAGGGCAGGCTGGCACAGATACGCAGTATTTT. Amino acid sequence: CAISGTGQAGTDTQYF.

A note on this clonotype: It is likely a read error: a sequence one base away is far more abundant. The genes are TRBV29-1 and TRBJ2-4; D perhaps matches TRBD1 (6 bases). Germline loops: CDR1 SQVTM, CDR2 ANQGSEA. The CDR3 is made up of 14 amino acids. With 6 bases removed from V and 13 bases from J, the gap between germline ends came to 25 bases. CDR3 sequence (DNA): TGCAGCGTCTTTAGGGGGAGTGGAGGCAATGAGCAGTACTTC. Translating gives CSVFRGSGGNEQYF.

Ten or more counts support this clonotype. The chain carries TRBV28 and TRBJ2-2; D may match TRBD1 or TRBD2 (5 bases each). This CDR3 region has 14 residues. V was cut by 2 bases and J by 4 bases, with 8 bases left in between. Germline V gives CDR1 MDHEN, CDR2 SYDVKM. The CDR3 nucleotides are TGTGCCAGCAGTTTACGGGACGCCACCGGGGAGCTGTTTTTT. This sequence encodes CASSLRDATGELFF.

The rearrangement joins TRBV18 to TRBJ2-7, with 8 bases fitting TRBD1. Trimming removed 4 bases from V and 5 bases from J; junction bases left unmatched: 7. The length of the CDR3 is 14 residues. Germline CDR1 reads KGHSH; CDR2 reads LQKENI. The CDR3 nucleotides read TGTGCCAGCTCACTACGGGACAGGAGGGACGAGCAGTACTTC. Its protein is CASSLRDRRDEQYF.

This clonotype showed up many times. CDR3 amino acids: CASSLDLGPGTGELFF. As DNA, the CDR3 is TGCGCCAGCAGCTTGGACTTAGGACCCGGCACCGGGGAGCTGTTTTTT. The V call is TRBV5-1, the J call TRBJ2-2; D is ambiguous. The germline V and J ends were trimmed by 0 bases and 4 bases, with 13 bases remaining between them. The CDR3 is made up of 16 amino acids. Per germline, CDR1 SGHRS and CDR2 YFSETQ.

CDR3 sequence: CASSQSAGAGGELFF. In nucleotides, the CDR3 is TGTGCCAGCAGCCAATCAGCGGGAGCCGGCGGGGAGCTGTTTTTT. The chain joins TRBV4-2 to TRBJ2-2; TRBD2 matches 8 bases. Germline V gene sequence: CDR1 LGHNA, CDR2 YNFKEQ. V shed 2 bases, J shed 7 bases, and the junction held 6 bases outside the gene matches. The CDR3 covers 15 residues.

Only a few counts were recorded for this clonotype. The V and J genes are TRBV18 and TRBJ2-2; tentatively, D is TRBD1 or TRBD2 (5 bases each). This CDR3 spans 15 amino acids. V lost 1 base and J 6 bases, leaving 12 bases between the germline ends. Germline V gene lookup returns CDR1 KGHSH and CDR2 LQKENI. CDR3 amino acids: CASSPQGIGAGELFF. CDR3 coding DNA: TGTGCCAGCTCACCACAGGGGATCGGGGCCGGGGAGCTGTTTTTT.

This clonotype was found many times. CDR3 coding DNA: TGTGCCAGCAGCCGGCGACAGGGGTTTTGGGAAAAACTGTTTTTT. This translates into CASSRRQGFWEKLFF. V is TRBV14 and J is TRBJ1-4, with 8 bases lining up with TRBD1. This CDR3 region has 15 residues. CDR1 SGHDN and CDR2 FVKESK come from the germline V gene. V shed 4 bases, J shed 8 bases, and the junction held 9 bases outside the gene matches. The variable domain in full, completed from reference TRBV14 and TRBJ1-4, reads EAGVTQFPSHSVIEKGQTVTLRCDPISGHDNLYWYRRVMGKEIKFLLHFVKESKQDESGMPNNRFLAERTGGTYSTLKVQPAELEDSGVYFCASSRRQGFWEKLFFGSGTQLSVL.

This clonotype was counted once. The chain couples TRBV4-3 to TRBJ1-2; no firm D call. Germline V lookup: CDR1 LGHNA, CDR2 YSLEER. V lost 0 bases, J lost 4 bases, and 6 bases lay in between. The CDR3 extends over 13 amino acids. CDR3: CASSQETAYGYTF. DNA for the CDR3: TGCGCCAGCAGCCAAGAGACGGCCTATGGCTACACCTTC.

At least ten counts were recorded for this clonotype. The rearrangement links TRBV3-1 to TRBJ2-3; 10 bases match TRBD2. The V gene's germline CDR1 is LGHDT and CDR2 YNNKEL (reference sequence). The CDR3 loop spans 16 amino acids. The V and J ends lost 4 bases and 4 bases, in that order; junction bases with no gene match: 8. The CDR3 bases are TGTGCCAGCAGCCCGACCAGCGGGGGGGGGGCAGATACGCAGTATTTT. Its protein product is CASSPTSGGGADTQYF.